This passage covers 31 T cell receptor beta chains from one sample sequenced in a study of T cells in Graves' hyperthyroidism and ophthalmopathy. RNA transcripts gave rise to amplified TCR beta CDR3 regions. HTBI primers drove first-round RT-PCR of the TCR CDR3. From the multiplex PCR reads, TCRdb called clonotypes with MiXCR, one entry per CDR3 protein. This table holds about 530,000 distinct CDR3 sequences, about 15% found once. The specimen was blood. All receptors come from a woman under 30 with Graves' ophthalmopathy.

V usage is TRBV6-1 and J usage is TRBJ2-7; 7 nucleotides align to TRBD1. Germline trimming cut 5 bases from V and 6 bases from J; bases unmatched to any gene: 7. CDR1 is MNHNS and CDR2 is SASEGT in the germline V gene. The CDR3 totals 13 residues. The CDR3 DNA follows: TGTGCCAGCAGTAAATTAGGGGGCTCCGAGCAGTACTTC. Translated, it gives CASSKLGGSEQYF.

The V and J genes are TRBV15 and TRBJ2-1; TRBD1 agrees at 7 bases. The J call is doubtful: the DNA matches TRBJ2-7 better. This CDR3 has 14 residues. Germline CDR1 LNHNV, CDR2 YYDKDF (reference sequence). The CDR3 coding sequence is TGTGCCACCTCCGAGAGAGGGGACAGCAATGAGCAGTACTTC. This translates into CATSERGDSNEQYF.

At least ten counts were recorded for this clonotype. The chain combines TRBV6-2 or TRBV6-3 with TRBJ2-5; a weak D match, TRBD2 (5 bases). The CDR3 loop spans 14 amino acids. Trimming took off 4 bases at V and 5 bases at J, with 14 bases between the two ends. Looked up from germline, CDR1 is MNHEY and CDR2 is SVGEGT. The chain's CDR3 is CASSSPEVVETQYF. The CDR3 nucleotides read TGTGCCAGCAGTTCCCCGGAGGTCGTGGAGACCCAGTACTTC.

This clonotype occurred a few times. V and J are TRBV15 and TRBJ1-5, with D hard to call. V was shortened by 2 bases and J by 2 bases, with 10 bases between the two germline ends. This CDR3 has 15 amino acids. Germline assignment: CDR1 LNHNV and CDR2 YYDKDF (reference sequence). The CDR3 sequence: CATSRRVEGNQPQHF. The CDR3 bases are TGTGCCACCAGCAGAAGAGTGGAGGGCAATCAGCCCCAGCATTTT.

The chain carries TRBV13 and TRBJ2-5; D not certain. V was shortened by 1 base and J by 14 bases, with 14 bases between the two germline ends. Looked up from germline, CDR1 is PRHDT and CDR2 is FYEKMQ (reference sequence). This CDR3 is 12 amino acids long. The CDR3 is CASSLEAGHCYF. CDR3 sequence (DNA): TGTGCCAGCAGCTTAGAGGCCGGCCACTGCTACTTC. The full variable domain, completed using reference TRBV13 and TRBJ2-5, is AAGVIQSPRHLIKEKRETATLKCYPIPRHDTVYWYQQGPGQDPQFLISFYEKMQSDKGSIPDRFSAQQFSDYHSELNMSSLELGDSALYFCASSLEAGHCYFGPGTRLLVL.

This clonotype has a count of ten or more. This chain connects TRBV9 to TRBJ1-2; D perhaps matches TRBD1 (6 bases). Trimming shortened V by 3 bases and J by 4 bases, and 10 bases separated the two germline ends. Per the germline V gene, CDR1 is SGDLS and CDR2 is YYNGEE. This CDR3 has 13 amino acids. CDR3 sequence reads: CASSGHRAYGYTF. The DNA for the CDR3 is TGTGCCAGCAGCGGACACAGGGCCTATGGCTACACCTTC.

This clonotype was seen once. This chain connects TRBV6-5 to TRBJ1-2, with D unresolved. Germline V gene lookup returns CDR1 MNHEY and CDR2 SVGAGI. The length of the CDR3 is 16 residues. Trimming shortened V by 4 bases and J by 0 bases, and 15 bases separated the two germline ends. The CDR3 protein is CASSSPRQPTNYGYTF. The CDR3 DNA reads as TGTGCCAGCAGTTCCCCTCGGCAGCCGACTAACTATGGCTACACCTTC.

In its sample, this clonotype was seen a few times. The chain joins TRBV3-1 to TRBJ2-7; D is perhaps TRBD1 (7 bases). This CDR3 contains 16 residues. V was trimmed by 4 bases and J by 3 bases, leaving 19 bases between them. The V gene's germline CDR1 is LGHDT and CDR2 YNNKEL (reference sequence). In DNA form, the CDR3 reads TGTGCCAGCAGCCGTCCGGGACTCAGGGGGAGCTACGAGCAGTACTTC. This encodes CASSRPGLRGSYEQYF.

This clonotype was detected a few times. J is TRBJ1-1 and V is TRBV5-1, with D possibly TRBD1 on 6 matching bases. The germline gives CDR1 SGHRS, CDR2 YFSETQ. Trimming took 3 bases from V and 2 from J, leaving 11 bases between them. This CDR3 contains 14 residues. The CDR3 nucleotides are TGCGCCAGCAGCTCGGGACACTCCAACACTGAAGCTTTCTTT. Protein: CASSSGHSNTEAFF.

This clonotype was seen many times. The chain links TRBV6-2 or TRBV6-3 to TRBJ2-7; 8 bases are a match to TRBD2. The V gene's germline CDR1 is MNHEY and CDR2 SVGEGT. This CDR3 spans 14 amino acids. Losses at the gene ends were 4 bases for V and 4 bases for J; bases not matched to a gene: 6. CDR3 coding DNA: TGTGCCAGCAGTTCCGGGAGGGTGAGATACGAGCAGTACTTC. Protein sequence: CASSSGRVRYEQYF.

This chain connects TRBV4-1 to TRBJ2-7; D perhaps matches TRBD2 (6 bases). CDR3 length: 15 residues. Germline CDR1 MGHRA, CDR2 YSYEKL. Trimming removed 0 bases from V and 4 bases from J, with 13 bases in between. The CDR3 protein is CASSQEKGTGYEQYF. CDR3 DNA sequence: TGCGCCAGCAGCCAAGAGAAGGGGACTGGGTACGAGCAGTACTTC.

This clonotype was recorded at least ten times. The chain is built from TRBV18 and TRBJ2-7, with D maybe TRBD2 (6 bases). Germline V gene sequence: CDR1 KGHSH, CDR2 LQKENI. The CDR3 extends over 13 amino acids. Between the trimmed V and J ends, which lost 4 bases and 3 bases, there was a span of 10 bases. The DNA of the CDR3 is TGTGCCAGCTCACTGGAGGGGATCTACGAGCAGTACTTC. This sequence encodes CASSLEGIYEQYF.

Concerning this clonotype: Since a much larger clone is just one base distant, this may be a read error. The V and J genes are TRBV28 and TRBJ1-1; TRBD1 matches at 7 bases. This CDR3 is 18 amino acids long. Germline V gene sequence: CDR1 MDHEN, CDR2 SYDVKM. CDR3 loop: CVSTPDRYQFDLNTEAFF. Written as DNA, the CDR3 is TGTGTCAGCACTCCGGACAGGTACCAATTCGACTTGAACACTGAAGCTTTCTTT.

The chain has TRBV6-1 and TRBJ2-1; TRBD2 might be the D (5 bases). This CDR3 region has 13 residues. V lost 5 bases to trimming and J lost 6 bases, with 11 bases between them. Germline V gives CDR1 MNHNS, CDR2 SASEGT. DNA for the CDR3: TGTGCCAGCAGTCACCTCGGACTCAATGAGCAGTTCTTC. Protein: CASSHLGLNEQFF.

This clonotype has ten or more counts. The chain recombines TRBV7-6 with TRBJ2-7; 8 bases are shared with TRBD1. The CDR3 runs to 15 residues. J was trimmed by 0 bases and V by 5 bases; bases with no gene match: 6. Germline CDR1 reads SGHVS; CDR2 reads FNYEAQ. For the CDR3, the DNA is TGTGCCAGCAGCAACAAGGACAGGGTCTCCTACGAGCAGTACTTC. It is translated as CASSNKDRVSYEQYF. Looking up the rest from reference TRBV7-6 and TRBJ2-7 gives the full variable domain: GAGVSQSPRYKVTKRGQDVALRCDPISGHVSLYWYRQALGQGPEFLTYFNYEAQQDKSGLPNDRFSAERPEGSISTLTIQRTEQRDSAMYRCASSNKDRVSYEQYFGPGTRLTVT.

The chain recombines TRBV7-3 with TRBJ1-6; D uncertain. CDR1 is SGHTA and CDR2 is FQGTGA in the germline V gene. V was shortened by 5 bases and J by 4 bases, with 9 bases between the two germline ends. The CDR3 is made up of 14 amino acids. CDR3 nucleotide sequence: TGTGCCAGCAGCGAAACAGTGTATAATTCACCCCTCCACTTT. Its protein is CASSETVYNSPLHF.

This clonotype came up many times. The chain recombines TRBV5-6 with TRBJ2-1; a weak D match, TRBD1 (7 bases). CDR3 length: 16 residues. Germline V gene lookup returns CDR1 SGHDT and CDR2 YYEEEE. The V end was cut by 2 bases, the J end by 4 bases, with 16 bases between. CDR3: CASSLPPGGQYNEQFF. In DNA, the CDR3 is TGTGCCAGCAGCTTACCGCCAGGGGGGCAATACAATGAGCAGTTCTTC.

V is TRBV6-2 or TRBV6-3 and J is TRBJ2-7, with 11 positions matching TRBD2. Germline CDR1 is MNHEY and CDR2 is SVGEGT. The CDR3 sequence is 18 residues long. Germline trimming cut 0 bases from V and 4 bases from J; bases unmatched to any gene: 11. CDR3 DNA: TGTGCCAGCAGTTACTCGACTAGCGGGATATTCAGTACTTACGAGCAGTACTTC. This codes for CASSYSTSGIFSTYEQYF.

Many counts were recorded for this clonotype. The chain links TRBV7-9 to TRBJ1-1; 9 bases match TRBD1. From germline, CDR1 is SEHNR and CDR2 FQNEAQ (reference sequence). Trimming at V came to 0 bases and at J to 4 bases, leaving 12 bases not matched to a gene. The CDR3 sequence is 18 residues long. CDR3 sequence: CASSLANGTGHVGTEAFF. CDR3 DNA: TGTGCCAGCAGCTTAGCGAACGGGACAGGGCATGTGGGCACTGAAGCTTTCTTT.

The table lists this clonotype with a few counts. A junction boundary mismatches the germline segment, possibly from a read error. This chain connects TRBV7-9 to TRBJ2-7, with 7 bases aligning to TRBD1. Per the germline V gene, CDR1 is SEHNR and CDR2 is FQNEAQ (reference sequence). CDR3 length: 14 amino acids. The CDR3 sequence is CASSSRQGSYGQYF. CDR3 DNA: TGTGCCAGCAGCTCTCGACAGGGTTCCTACGGGCAGTACTTC.

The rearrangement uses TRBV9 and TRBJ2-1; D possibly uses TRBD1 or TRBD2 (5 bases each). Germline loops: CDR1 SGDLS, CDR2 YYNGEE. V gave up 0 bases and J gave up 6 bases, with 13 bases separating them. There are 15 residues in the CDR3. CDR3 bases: TGTGCCAGCAGCGTAGAAAAAGCAGGGAGCAATGAGCAGTTCTTC. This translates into CASSVEKAGSNEQFF. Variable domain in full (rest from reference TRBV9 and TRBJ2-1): DSGVTQTPKHLITATGQRVTLRCSPRSGDLSVYWYQQSLDQGLQFLIQYYNGEERAKGNILERFSAQQFPDLHSELNLSSLELGDSALYFCASSVEKAGSNEQFFGPGTRLTVL.

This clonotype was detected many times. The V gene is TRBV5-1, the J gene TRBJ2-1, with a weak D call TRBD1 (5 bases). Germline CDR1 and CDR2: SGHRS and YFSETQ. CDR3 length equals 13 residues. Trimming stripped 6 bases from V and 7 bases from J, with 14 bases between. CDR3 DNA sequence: TGCGCCAGCACCAAAAGCCAGGGTAATGAGCAGTTCTTC. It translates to CASTKSQGNEQFF.

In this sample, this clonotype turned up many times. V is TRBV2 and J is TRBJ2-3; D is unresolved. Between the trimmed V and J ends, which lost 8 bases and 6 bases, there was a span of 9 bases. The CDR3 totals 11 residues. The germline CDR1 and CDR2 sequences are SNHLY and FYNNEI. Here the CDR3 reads CASRLEDTQYF. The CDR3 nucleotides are TGTGCCAGCCGACTGGAGGATACGCAGTATTTT.

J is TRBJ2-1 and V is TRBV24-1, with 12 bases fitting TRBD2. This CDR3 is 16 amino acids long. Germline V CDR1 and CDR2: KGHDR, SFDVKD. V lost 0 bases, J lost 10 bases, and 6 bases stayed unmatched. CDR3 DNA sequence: TGTGCCACCAGTGATTTGGAGACTAGCGGGGGAGGGGAGCAGTTCTTC. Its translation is CATSDLETSGGGEQFF.

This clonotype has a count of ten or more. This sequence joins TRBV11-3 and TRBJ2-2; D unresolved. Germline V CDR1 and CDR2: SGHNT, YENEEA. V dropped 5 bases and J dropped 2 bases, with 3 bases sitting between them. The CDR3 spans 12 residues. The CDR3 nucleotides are TGTGCCAGCAGCATAAACACCGGGGAGCTGTTTTTT. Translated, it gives CASSINTGELFF.

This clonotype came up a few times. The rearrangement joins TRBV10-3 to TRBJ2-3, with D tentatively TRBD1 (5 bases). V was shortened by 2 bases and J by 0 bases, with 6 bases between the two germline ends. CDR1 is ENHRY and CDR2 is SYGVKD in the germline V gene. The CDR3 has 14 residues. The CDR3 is CAISERQSTDTQYF. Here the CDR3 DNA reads TGTGCCATCAGTGAGCGACAGAGCACAGATACGCAGTATTTT.

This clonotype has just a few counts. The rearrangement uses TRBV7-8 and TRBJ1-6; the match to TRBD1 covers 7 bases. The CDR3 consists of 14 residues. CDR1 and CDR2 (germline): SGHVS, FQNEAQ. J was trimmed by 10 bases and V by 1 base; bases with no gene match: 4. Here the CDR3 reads CASSLVQGGSPLHF. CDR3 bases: TGTGCCAGCAGCTTAGTTCAGGGGGGATCACCCCTCCACTTT. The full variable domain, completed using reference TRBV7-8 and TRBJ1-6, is GAGVSQSPRYKVAKRGQDVALRCDPISGHVSLFWYQQALGQGPEFLTYFQNEAQLDKSGLPSDRFFAERPEGSVSTLKIQRTQQEDSAVYLCASSLVQGGSPLHFGNGTRLTVT.

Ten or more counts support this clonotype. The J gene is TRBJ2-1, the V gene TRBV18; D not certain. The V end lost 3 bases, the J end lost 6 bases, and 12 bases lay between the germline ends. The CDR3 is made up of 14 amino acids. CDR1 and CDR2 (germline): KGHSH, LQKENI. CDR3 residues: CASSPRWVGNEQFF. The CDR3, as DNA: TGTGCCAGCTCACCCAGATGGGTAGGCAATGAGCAGTTCTTC.

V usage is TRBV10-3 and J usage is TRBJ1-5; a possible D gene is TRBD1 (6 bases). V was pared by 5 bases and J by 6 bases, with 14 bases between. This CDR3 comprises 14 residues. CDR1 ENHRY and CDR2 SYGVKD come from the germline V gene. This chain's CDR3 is CAISSGGAGQPQHF. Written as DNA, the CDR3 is TGTGCCATCAGTTCTGGGGGGGCCGGTCAGCCCCAGCATTTT.

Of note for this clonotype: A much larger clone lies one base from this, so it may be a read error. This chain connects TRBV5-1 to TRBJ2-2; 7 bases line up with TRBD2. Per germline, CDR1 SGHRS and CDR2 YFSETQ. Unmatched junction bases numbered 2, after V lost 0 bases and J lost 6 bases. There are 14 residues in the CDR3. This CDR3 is CASSLGGLAGELFF. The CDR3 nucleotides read TGCGCCAGCAGCTTGGGCGGACTAGCCGGGGAGCTGTTTTTT. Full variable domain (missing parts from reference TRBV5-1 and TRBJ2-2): KAGVTQTPRYLIKTRGQQVTLSCSPISGHRSVSWYQQTPGQGLQFLFEYFSETQRNKGNFPGRFSGRQFSNSRSEMNVSTLELGDSALYLCASSLGGLAGELFFGEGSRLTVL.

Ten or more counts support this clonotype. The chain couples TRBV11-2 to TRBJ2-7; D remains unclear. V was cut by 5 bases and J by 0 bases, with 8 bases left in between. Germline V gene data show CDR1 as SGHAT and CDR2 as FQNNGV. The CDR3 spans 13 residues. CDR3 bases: TGTGCCAGCAGCACCCGGGCCTCCTACGAGCAGTACTTC. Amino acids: CASSTRASYEQYF.